This T cell receptor beta chain is from a study of memory CD4+ T cells and cytomegalovirus serostatus. Study-wide results and limits: Of 150 to 200 reported CMV TCRbeta sequences, 55 to 80 were found in memory CD4+ repertoires.

The sort gate was single viable CD3+CD4+CD8-CD45RO+ cells for memory CD4+ T cells. Germline values: CDR1 SGHRS, CDR2 YFSETQ. Trimming took off 2 bases at V and 5 bases at J, with 11 bases between the two ends. CDR3 length equals 14 residues. Of note for this clone: The antigen remains unidentified.

Only in-frame clones appear in the TCRdb table, and some are missing; sequencing was by immunoSEQ multiplex PCR. Among 40,000 or so clones listed, 75% to 80% were seen once. The receptor comes from an adult in good health and CMV-seronegative. The V gene is TRBV5-1, the J gene TRBJ2-1; D is ambiguous. Sample: memory CD4+ T cells from blood. In nucleotides, the CDR3 is TGCGCCAGCAGCTTCTCGGGTCGGAACAATGAGCAGTTCTTC. Its translation: CASSFSGRNNEQFF.